This record looks at one T cell receptor beta chain sequence and its context. Its cognate antigen is unknown. This sample stems from a study of shared clonotypes between healthy human individuals. Notes on the study in general: Compared with memory subsets, naive subsets generally had larger estimated richness. Researchers sampled only blood; tissue repertoires likely differ.

Trimming removed 2 bases from V and 0 bases from J, with 11 bases in between. CDR1 and CDR2 (germline): LGHNT, FRNRAP. The CDR3 loop spans 15 amino acids. Each subset's genomic DNA was shared equally among a number of immunoSEQ plates. The input for sorted-subset replicate PCRs was around 0.2 ug DNA, tens of thousands of T cell genomes. Sequencing used immunoSEQ multiplex PCR; TCRdb keeps in-frame clones, though not all of them. This table holds about 2.4 million clones, 80% to 95% found once. This sequence joins TRBV12-5 and TRBJ2-7; D is possibly TRBD1 (6 bases). This receptor was identified in a man between 18 and 35 years old in good health. Some clones in this sample may be carry-over from other donors' samples. Input material: naive CD4+ T cells from PBMCs. Subset here: CD45RA+ positively selected. CDR3 nucleotide sequence: TGTGCTAGTGGTTTGATTGTAGGGGGCTCCTACGAGCAGTACTTC. This encodes CASGLIVGGSYEQYF.